The entry below describes one T cell receptor beta chain. Antigen: not known. This sample stems from a study of cytomegalovirus exposure and HLA in healthy donors. Overall study: Among the 300 to 500 donors who were genotyped, approximately 83% fell in the genetic ancestry cluster that is associated with self-reported Caucasian donors.

Study-wide points: HLA restriction was apparent for most CMV-associated TCR beta chains in a later analysis. Earlier analysis found most TCR beta V segments productive about 87% or about 30% of the time.

The study ran its PCR with 60 Vbeta and 13 Jbeta primers. Profiling relied on immunoSEQ multiplex PCR, and the TCRdb table lists in-frame clones only, not all of them. This sample's clone table lists some 71,000 clones. This receptor was obtained from a woman in her thirties in good health and CMV-seronegative. Specimen: PBMCs.

The CDR3 DNA reads TGTGCCAGCAGTCCCCCGGGGGATAAACACTATGGCTACACCTTC. This codes for CASSPPGDKHYGYTF. The V gene is TRBV28, the J gene TRBJ1-2, with a tentative D call TRBD1 (5 bases). The CDR3 is 15 residues long. CDR1 MDHEN and CDR2 SYDVKM come from the germline V gene. Trimming cost V 5 bases and J 3 bases, with 16 bases left between them.